One and the same sample provided the 15 T cell receptor beta chains below, sequenced in a study of molecular identifiers for immune sequencing clone quantification. TCRdb reprocessed the PCR reads via MiXCR and lists one record per CDR3 protein. The sample lists hundreds of thousands of distinct CDR3 sequences, 25% occurring once. Sequenced input: naive CD8+ T cells from blood, with Jurkat cell RNA spiked in. Described subset: FACS-sorted CD8+CD4-CCR7+CD45RA+ naive T cells. These receptor sequences come from a human donor in good health. Some libraries in this study had Jurkat cell RNA spiked in.

This clonotype was detected a few times. The chain recombines TRBV9 with TRBJ2-7, with 11 bases identical to TRBD1. The CDR3 extends over 14 amino acids. J gave up 4 bases and V 3 bases, and 3 bases lay outside the gene matches. The germline V gene has CDR1 SGDLS and CDR2 YYNGEE. The chain's CDR3 is CASSDGQGAYEQYF. The DNA for the CDR3 is TGTGCCAGCAGCGATGGACAGGGGGCTTACGAGCAGTACTTC. Drawing the rest from reference TRBV9 and TRBJ2-7, the complete variable domain is DSGVTQTPKHLITATGQRVTLRCSPRSGDLSVYWYQQSLDQGLQFLIQYYNGEERAKGNILERFSAQQFPDLHSELNLSSLELGDSALYFCASSDGQGAYEQYFGPGTRLTVT.

This clonotype was detected a few times. The V and J genes are TRBV7-6 and TRBJ2-7; 7 bases fit TRBD2. The J segment lost 2 bases and the V segment lost 5 bases, leaving 6 bases of the junction unmatched. The CDR3 covers 14 residues. Germline CDR1 and CDR2: SGHVS and FNYEAQ. This CDR3 is CASSMASGAYEQYF. In DNA, the CDR3 is TGTGCCAGCAGCATGGCTAGCGGCGCCTACGAGCAGTACTTC.

This clonotype was observed at least ten times. The gene calls are TRBV7-9 and TRBJ1-1; D not certain. Looked up from germline, CDR1 is SEHNR and CDR2 is FQNEAQ (reference sequence). This CDR3 region has 14 residues. V was cut by 1 base and J by 1 base, with 7 bases left in between. The CDR3 DNA sequence: TGTGCCAGCAGCTTAGGGAGGGAGAACACTGAAGCTTTCTTT. Translated: CASSLGRENTEAFF.

The CDR3 nucleotides are TGCGCCAGCAGCGAAGTCGCTGCCTGCAATGAGCAGTTCTTC. Amino acid sequence: CASSEVAACNEQFF. The chain uses TRBV4-3 and TRBJ2-1; D unclear. The ends were cut back, 5 bases at V and 6 bases at J, with 14 bases in the middle. The germline gives CDR1 LGHNA, CDR2 YSLEER. This CDR3 is built from 14 residues.

This clonotype appeared many times. The chain is built from TRBV4-3 and TRBJ1-1, with D possibly TRBD1 on 5 matching bases. Per the germline V gene, CDR1 is LGHNA and CDR2 is YSLEER. The V end was cut by 0 bases, the J end by 4 bases, with 15 bases between. This CDR3 has 16 amino acids. CDR3: CASSQDAGLGGTEAFF. CDR3 sequence (DNA): TGCGCCAGCAGCCAAGACGCGGGCCTCGGGGGCACTGAAGCTTTCTTT.

The chain uses TRBV6-5 and TRBJ1-4; D call uncertain. Trimming shortened V by 6 bases and J by 4 bases, and 12 bases separated the two germline ends. Germline CDR1 MNHEY, CDR2 SVGAGI. This CDR3 spans 14 amino acids. The CDR3 reads CASRETNFNEKLFF. The CDR3 bases are TGTGCCAGCAGAGAGACGAACTTTAATGAAAAACTGTTTTTT.

This clonotype was observed many times. The chain combines TRBV7-9 with TRBJ2-7; TRBD1 is a possible D gene (6 bases). V lost 8 bases and J 3 bases, leaving 17 bases between the germline ends. Per the germline V gene, CDR1 is SEHNR and CDR2 is FQNEAQ (reference sequence). The CDR3 runs to 14 residues. CDR3 nucleotide sequence: TGTGCCAGCTCACTAGGGGGACGAGGCTACGAGCAGTACTTC. Translation: CASSLGGRGYEQYF.

Concerning this clonotype: One end of the junction fails to match germline, which may point to a read error. The rearrangement links TRBV7-2 to TRBJ2-3; 8 nucleotides agree with TRBD2. Germline CDR1 and CDR2: SGHTA and FQGNSA. The CDR3 consists of 15 residues. The CDR3 region is CASSSREGGTNTQYF. The CDR3 DNA follows: TGTGCCAGCAGCTCCCGGGAGGGGGGCACAAATACGCAATATTTT.

In this sample, this clonotype turned up many times. The rearrangement joins TRBV20-1 to TRBJ2-7, with TRBD1 as a possible D gene (6 bases). V gave up 3 bases and J gave up 0 bases, with 9 bases separating them. Germline CDR1 reads DFQATT; CDR2 reads SNEGSKA (reference sequence). The CDR3 length is 13 residues. The CDR3 sequence: CSASGQSSYEQYF. The CDR3 nucleotides read TGCAGTGCTAGTGGACAGAGCTCCTACGAGCAGTACTTC.

The rearrangement uses TRBV27 and TRBJ2-7; 9 bases agree with TRBD2. Trimming cost V 4 bases and J 3 bases; bases outside gene matches: 1. The CDR3 runs to 13 residues. Germline V gives CDR1 MNHEY, CDR2 SMNVEV (reference sequence). The CDR3 loop is CASSSSGDYEQYF. CDR3 DNA sequence: TGTGCCAGCAGTTCTAGCGGGGACTACGAGCAGTACTTC.

A few counts support this clonotype. The chain combines TRBV28 with TRBJ2-3, with TRBD2 matching 7 bases. Trimming cost V 4 bases and J 0 bases; bases outside gene matches: 7. The CDR3 is made up of 16 amino acids. Looked up from germline, CDR1 is MDHEN and CDR2 is SYDVKM. The DNA for the CDR3 is TGTGCCAGCAGTTACCCTAGACTAGCCAGCACAGATACGCAGTATTTT. Amino acid sequence: CASSYPRLASTDTQYF. The whole variable domain, filled in from reference TRBV28 and TRBJ2-3, reads DVKVTQSSRYLVKRTGEKVFLECVQDMDHENMFWYRQDPGLGLRLIYFSYDVKMKEKGDIPEGYSVSREKKERFSLILESASTNQTSMYLCASSYPRLASTDTQYFGPGTRLTVL.

This clonotype came up many times. The chain uses TRBV5-4 and TRBJ1-2, with D maybe TRBD1 (5 bases). Germline CDR1 SGHNT, CDR2 YYREEE (reference sequence). There are 13 residues in the CDR3. The V gene lost 0 bases and the J gene lost 11 bases, with 14 bases spanning the gap. CDR3: CASSLVATGSYTF. The CDR3 coding sequence is TGTGCCAGCAGCTTGGTGGCTACAGGATCGTACACCTTC.

The chain couples TRBV30 to TRBJ1-5; TRBD1 agrees at 8 bases. Germline V gives CDR1 GTSNPN, CDR2 SVGIG (reference sequence). This CDR3 comprises 16 residues. V lost 3 bases and J lost 2; bases outside the gene matches: 9. This CDR3 is CAWSPRQGTGNQPQHF. The CDR3 DNA follows: TGTGCCTGGAGCCCGAGACAGGGGACGGGCAATCAGCCCCAGCATTTT. The full variable domain, with the rest looked up from reference TRBV30 and TRBJ1-5, is SQTIHQWPATLVQPVGSPLSLECTVEGTSNPNLYWYRQAAGRGLQLLFYSVGIGQISSEVPQNLSASRPQDRQFILSSKKLLLSDSGFYLCAWSPRQGTGNQPQHFGDGTRLSIL.

This clonotype was seen more than once but under ten times. The V gene is TRBV6-2 or TRBV6-3, the J gene TRBJ1-1; D is perhaps TRBD1 (6 bases). Germline assignment: CDR1 MNHEY and CDR2 SVGEGT. The germline V and J ends were trimmed by 2 bases and 10 bases, with 26 bases remaining between them. This CDR3 is 17 amino acids long. Written as DNA, the CDR3 is TGTGCCAGCAGTTACCTGCCCAAAGAGGCTTCACAGGGTCGAGCTTTCTTT. This encodes CASSYLPKEASQGRAFF.

The chain carries TRBV19 and TRBJ2-3; the D call may be TRBD1 or TRBD2 (5 bases each). The germline gives CDR1 LNHDA, CDR2 SQIVND (reference sequence). Trimming stripped 7 bases from V and 5 bases from J, with 19 bases between. This CDR3 is built from 15 residues. The CDR3 spells CASTPGSRGRDTQYF. DNA for the CDR3: TGTGCCAGTACCCCCGGGTCGAGGGGACGAGATACGCAGTATTTT.